What follows describes a single TCR beta chain. The repertoire was sequenced with immunoSEQ multiplex PCR; TCRdb's copy has only in-frame clones and lacks some. This table holds some 90,000 clones, approximately 90% found once. The data stem from a study of T cells after somatic rescue of genetic block. This CDR3 has 14 residues. The germline gives CDR1 MDHEN, CDR2 SYDVKM. V was cut by 2 bases and J by 3 bases, with 10 bases left in between. V gene TRBV28 combines with J gene TRBJ2-5; D is unclear. This receptor was obtained from a woman between 18 and 30 years old. Sequenced: peripheral blood mononuclear cells (PBMCs). CDR3 amino acids: CASSLSGMEETQYF. CDR3 in DNA: TGTGCCAGCAGTTTAAGTGGGATGGAAGAGACCCAGTACTTC.